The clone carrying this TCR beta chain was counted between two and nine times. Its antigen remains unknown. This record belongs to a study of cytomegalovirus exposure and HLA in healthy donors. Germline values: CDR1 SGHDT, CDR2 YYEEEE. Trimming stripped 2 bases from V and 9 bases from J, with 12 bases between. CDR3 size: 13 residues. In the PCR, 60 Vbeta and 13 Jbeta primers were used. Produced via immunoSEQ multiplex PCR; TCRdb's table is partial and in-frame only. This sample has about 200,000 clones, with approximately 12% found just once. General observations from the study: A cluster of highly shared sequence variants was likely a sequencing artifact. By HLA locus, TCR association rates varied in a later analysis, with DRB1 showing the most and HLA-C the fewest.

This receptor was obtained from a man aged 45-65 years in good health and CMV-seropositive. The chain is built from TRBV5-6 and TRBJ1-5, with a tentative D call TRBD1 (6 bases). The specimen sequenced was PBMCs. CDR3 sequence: CASSFRGYPPQHF. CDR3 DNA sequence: TGTGCCAGCAGCTTCAGGGGATACCCGCCCCAGCATTTT.